The 19 T cell receptor beta chains below come from one sample, sequenced in a study of cytomegalovirus exposure and HLA in healthy donors. PCR primers comprised 60 Vbeta and 13 Jbeta primers. Method: immunoSEQ multiplex PCR; TCRdb's copy keeps in-frame clones and lacks some. The sample carries about 170,000 clones, over 60% recorded once. Input material: PBMCs. The source is a woman in her forties or fifties in good health and CMV-seronegative.

The chain is built from TRBV5-1 and TRBJ1-1; D is ambiguous. The CDR3 is 17 residues long. Deletions cut 4 bases from V and 0 bases from J, with 19 bases between. In germline, CDR1 is SGHRS, CDR2 YFSETQ. CDR3 in amino acids: CASSGGGVRFMNTEAFF. In DNA form, the CDR3 reads TGCGCCAGCAGCGGCGGCGGGGTCCGCTTCATGAACACTGAAGCTTTCTTT. The complete variable domain, with remaining parts taken from reference TRBV5-1 and TRBJ1-1, reads KAGVTQTPRYLIKTRGQQVTLSCSPISGHRSVSWYQQTPGQGLQFLFEYFSETQRNKGNFPGRFSGRQFSNSRSEMNVSTLELGDSALYLCASSGGGVRFMNTEAFFGQGTRLTVV.

The V call is TRBV19, the J call TRBJ1-6; 11 bases fit TRBD1. Looked up from germline, CDR1 is LNHDA and CDR2 is SQIVND (reference sequence). This CDR3 has 13 amino acids. Trimming removed 9 bases from V and 16 bases from J; junction bases left unmatched: 11. In nucleotides, the CDR3 is TGTGCCAGCCGGGACAGGGGGAACATTCCTCTCCACTTT. Its translation: CASRDRGNIPLHF.

J is TRBJ2-7 and V is TRBV7-6, with 10 bases lining up with TRBD1. This CDR3 is built from 14 residues. Germline V CDR1 and CDR2: SGHVS, FNYEAQ. V shed 5 bases, J shed 4 bases, and the junction held 5 bases outside the gene matches. The CDR3 DNA reads TGTGCCAGCAGCCGGGACAGGGGAAAATACGAGCAGTACTTC. This codes for CASSRDRGKYEQYF.

This sequence joins TRBV29-1 and TRBJ2-5; D call uncertain. CDR3 length equals 10 residues. Trimming took 7 bases from V and 7 from J, leaving 10 bases between them. Per the germline V gene, CDR1 is SQVTM and CDR2 is ANQGSEA. For the CDR3, the DNA is TGCAGCGCCACAATCCTGACCCAGTACTTC. Translation: CSATILTQYF.

The chain recombines TRBV5-5 with TRBJ2-2, with TRBD1 matching over 7 bases. The germline V gene encodes CDR1 SGHKS and CDR2 YYEKEE (reference sequence). The CDR3 length is 14 residues. After removal of 4 bases from V and 6 bases from J, the junction contained 6 bases not matched to a gene. DNA of the CDR3: TGTGCCAGCAGCCGACAGGGTCGGTCCGGGGAGCTGTTTTTT. Protein product: CASSRQGRSGELFF.

The chain carries TRBV7-2 and TRBJ2-7; 7 nucleotides agree with TRBD1. The germline V gene has CDR1 SGHTA and CDR2 FQGNSA. The CDR3 totals 14 residues. Unmatched junction bases numbered 1, after V lost 2 bases and J lost 0 bases. CDR3 sequence (DNA): TGTGCCAGCAGCTTACGGGACAGCTCCTACGAGCAGTACTTC. Amino acids: CASSLRDSSYEQYF. Complete variable domain (other parts from reference TRBV7-2 and TRBJ2-7): GAGVSQSPSNKVTEKGKDVELRCDPISGHTALYWYRQSLGQGLEFLIYFQGNSAPDKSGLPSDRFSAERTGGSVSTLTIQRTQQEDSAVYLCASSLRDSSYEQYFGPGTRLTVT.

The count of this clone is one. The chain recombines TRBV19 with TRBJ2-1; 8 bases map to TRBD2. J gave up 4 bases and V 5 bases, and 7 bases lay outside the gene matches. The CDR3 has 15 residues. The germline gives CDR1 LNHDA, CDR2 SQIVND (reference sequence). The DNA for the CDR3 is TGTGCCAGTAGTTCCGAGGCGGGGGGATACAATGAGCAGTTCTTC. Protein product: CASSSEAGGYNEQFF.

V is TRBV15 and J is TRBJ2-3; weak D call: TRBD2 (6 bases). CDR1 and CDR2 from the germline V gene are LNHNV and YYDKDF (reference sequence). Trimming cost V 1 base and J 3 bases, with 8 bases left between them. CDR3 length equals 14 residues. CDR3 sequence reads: CATSRVGSTDTQYF. Here the CDR3 DNA reads TGTGCCACCAGCAGAGTCGGGAGTACAGATACGCAGTATTTT.

This chain uses TRBV27 with TRBJ1-5; D may be TRBD1 (6 bases). The germline gives CDR1 MNHEY, CDR2 SMNVEV (reference sequence). V lost 4 bases to trimming and J lost 2 bases, with 15 bases between them. The CDR3 extends over 16 amino acids. Here the CDR3 DNA reads TGTGCCAGCAGTTCAGACGGACAGAAGCGCAATCAGCCCCAGCATTTT. This encodes CASSSDGQKRNQPQHF.

In this sample, this clone turned up once. The V gene is TRBV10-3, the J gene TRBJ2-5; 12 positions agree with TRBD1. The DNA end is a closer match to TRBJ2-7, so the J assignment may be wrong. CDR3 length: 17 residues. CDR1 ENHRY and CDR2 SYGVKD come from the germline V gene. The CDR3 DNA follows: TGTGCCATCAGTAAAACCGGGACAGGGGGCCAACGCTACGAGCAGTACTTC. Its protein is CAISKTGTGGQRYEQYF.

The chain combines TRBV6-5 with TRBJ2-3, with D possibly being TRBD2 (7 bases). The CDR3 is 14 amino acids. The germline V gene has CDR1 MNHEY and CDR2 SVGAGI. The V and J ends lost 9 bases and 3 bases respectively, with 16 bases between them. The DNA of the CDR3 is TGTGCCAGTAGGGGGGAGGGCCTGACAGATACGCAGTATTTT. Translating it yields CASRGEGLTDTQYF.

This clone occurred once. The CDR3 nucleotides read TGCAGTGCTTGGGACTCTCACGAGCAGTACTTC. Encoded protein: CSAWDSHEQYF. The genes are TRBV20-1 and TRBJ2-7, with TRBD2 as a possible D gene (6 bases). V lost 5 bases, J lost 5 bases, and 10 bases lay in between. The germline V gene encodes CDR1 DFQATT and CDR2 SNEGSKA (reference sequence). The CDR3 totals 11 residues.

The V and J genes are TRBV10-3 and TRBJ1-1; D unclear. Trimming stripped 8 bases from V and 5 bases from J, with 12 bases between. CDR3 length equals 12 residues. Germline V gene lookup returns CDR1 ENHRY and CDR2 SYGVKD. The CDR3 nucleotides read TGTGCCATCTCGGGGAGTTGGACTGAAGCTTTCTTT. This translates into CAISGSWTEAFF.

The rearrangement joins TRBV6-1 to TRBJ1-4, with 7 bases that match TRBD1. Looked up from germline, CDR1 is MNHNS and CDR2 is SASEGT. This CDR3 is built from 15 residues. With V trimmed by 7 bases and J by 2 bases, 7 bases remained unmatched. DNA of the CDR3: TGTGCCAGCAAAGTGACAGGGACGACTAATGAAAAACTGTTTTTT. Protein product: CASKVTGTTNEKLFF.

The gene calls are TRBV7-9 and TRBJ2-7; D is ambiguous. The germline V gene has CDR1 SEHNR and CDR2 FQNEAQ (reference sequence). The CDR3 runs to 16 residues. V was shortened by 5 bases and J by 2 bases, with 19 bases between the two germline ends. The CDR3 spells CASSDPLQLGTYEQYF. The CDR3 DNA reads TGTGCCAGCAGCGACCCTCTACAGCTCGGAACCTACGAGCAGTACTTC.

This rearrangement joins TRBV19 to TRBJ2-5; 8 nucleotides align to TRBD2. The CDR3 consists of 16 residues. J lost 4 bases, V lost 0 bases, and 7 bases had no gene match. Per germline, CDR1 LNHDA and CDR2 SQIVND (reference sequence). The CDR3 spells CASSIDTGTRLETQYF. As DNA, the CDR3 is TGTGCCAGTAGTATAGATACCGGGACTAGATTAGAGACCCAGTACTTC.

Concerning this clone itself: The junction departs from the called germline gene at one end, perhaps through a read error. The CDR3 sequence: CSSSRRGGNNTEAFF. The CDR3 DNA follows: TGTTCCAGCAGTAGGCGGGGGGGAAATAACACTGAAGCTTTCTTT. The rearrangement uses TRBV7-9 and TRBJ1-1; perhaps TRBD1 as D (5 bases). There are 15 residues in the CDR3. Germline V gene lookup returns CDR1 SEHNR and CDR2 FQNEAQ (reference sequence).

The chain uses TRBV6-5 and TRBJ1-5, with D possibly matching TRBD1 (6 bases). Germline CDR1 and CDR2: MNHEY and SVGAGI. The CDR3 runs to 13 residues. V was clipped by 7 bases and J by 9 bases, with 16 bases between them. CDR3 loop: CASTRTVGGPQHF. DNA for the CDR3: TGTGCCAGCACACGGACAGTCGGAGGGCCCCAGCATTTT.

This clone came up once. The V gene is TRBV28, the J gene TRBJ1-5; TRBD1 is a possible D gene (5 bases). The CDR3 loop spans 16 amino acids. The germline V and J ends were trimmed by 3 bases and 0 bases, with 12 bases remaining between them. Looked up from germline, CDR1 is MDHEN and CDR2 is SYDVKM. CDR3 residues: CASSLPQGYSNQPQHF. As DNA, the CDR3 is TGTGCCAGCAGTTTGCCCCAGGGATATAGCAATCAGCCCCAGCATTTT.